This T cell receptor beta chain was obtained from a study of T cells after yellow fever vaccination. This clonotype was picked up many times. TCRdb reanalysed the 5' RACE reads using MiXCR and keeps one entry per CDR3 protein. The sample lists about 430,000 distinct CDR3 sequences, around 19% seen once, with 15% to 20% in the top ten. J was trimmed by 8 bases and V by 1 base; bases with no gene match: 5. The CDR3 consists of 14 residues. Germline loops: CDR1 LGHNA, CDR2 YNFKEQ. The TCR comes from a man younger than 35 who received the YFV17D yellow fever vaccine. This chain uses TRBV4-2 with TRBJ1-2; 9 nucleotides line up with TRBD1. The sample in question was PBMCs, obtained before the yellow fever booster vaccination. The CDR3 DNA is TGTGCCAGCAGCCAAGGGGGACAGGGAGGCGGCTACACCTTC. Protein: CASSQGGQGGGYTF.